These T cell receptor beta chains were read from a single sample in a study of response to subunit inactivated influenza vaccine. A single record per CDR3 protein comes from TCRdb applying MiXCR to the RT-PCR reads. The profile shows hundreds of thousands of distinct CDR3 sequences, 10% to 12% of them singletons. These sequences were also reported in another study, on T cells expressing NK-cell markers.

This specimen was PBMCs from blood, taken on the day of vaccination. Receptors originate from a man between 50 and 59 years old who received an inactivated influenza vaccine. CDR3s include the opening cysteine and the closing phenylalanine or tryptophan. D genes are given only for firm matches. Size tells how often a clone was seen (once, few, many) or the class of an expanded clone, and some rows leave it out.

d_gene,v_gene,abundance,j_gene,CDR3aa,CDR3nt
.,TRBV12-3/TRBV12-4,.,TRBJ2-3,CASSKQVPWTHTQYF,TGTGCCTCCTCCAAGCAGGTCCCTTGGACACATACGCAGTATTTT
TRBD1,TRBV5-1,few,TRBJ2-5,CASSRTGQQETQYF,TGCGCCAGCAGCCGAACGGGACAGCAAGAGACCCAGTACTTC
.,TRBV5-6,.,TRBJ2-3,CASSGGRGDTQYF,TGTGCCAGCAGCGGGGGACGCGGGGATACGCAGTATTTT
TRBD2,TRBV7-9,few,TRBJ2-1,CASSLHAGGPDEQFF,TGTGCCAGCAGCTTACACGCGGGAGGGCCGGATGAGCAGTTCTTC
.,TRBV5-1,.,TRBJ2-5,CASSLGEGQETQYF,TGCGCCAGCAGCTTGGGAGAGGGGCAAGAGACCCAGTACTTC
TRBD2,TRBV15,.,TRBJ2-3,CATSRAGGGPFDTQYF,TGTGCCACCAGCAGAGCTGGCGGGGGGCCCTTCGATACGCAGTATTTT
.,TRBV7-9,.,TRBJ2-3,CASSLTMGQRTDTQYF,TGTGCCAGCAGCTTAACGATGGGGCAACGCACAGATACGCAGTATTTT
TRBD1,TRBV15,.,TRBJ2-1,CATSRARTGAVFYNEQFF,TGTGCCACCAGCAGAGCTCGCACAGGGGCAGTTTTCTACAATGAGCAGTTCTTC
.,TRBV9,few,TRBJ2-7,CASSTTPTGGYEQYF,TGTGCCAGCAGCACCACCCCGACAGGAGGCTACGAGCAGTACTTC
TRBD2,TRBV5-1,many,TRBJ2-3,CASSRTSGGTDTQYF,TGCGCCAGCAGCCGAACTAGCGGGGGCACAGATACGCAGTATTTT
TRBD1,TRBV12-3/TRBV12-4,few,TRBJ1-5,CASSRQGIQPQHF,TGTGCCAGCAGCCGACAGGGAATTCAGCCCCAGCATTTT
.,TRBV19,.,TRBJ1-5,CASSIAKPSNQPQHF,TGTGCCAGTAGTATAGCGAAACCGAGCAATCAGCCCCAGCATTTT
.,TRBV20-1,.,TRBJ2-5,CSATTIRETQYF,TGCAGTGCCACCACGATCCGGGAGACCCAGTACTTC
.,TRBV12-3/TRBV12-4,.,TRBJ2-1,CASSFGPVGGIPYNEQFF,TGTGCCAGCAGTTTCGGGCCTGTCGGCGGGATACCCTACAATGAGCAGTTCTTC
TRBD2,TRBV5-1,many,TRBJ2-5,CASSLGLAGETQYF,TGTGCCAGCAGTTTAGGCCTAGCGGGGGAGACCCAGTACTTC
.,TRBV11-2,.,TRBJ2-3,CASSLNGGNTDTQYF,TGTGCCAGCAGCTTAAATGGGGGGAACACAGATACGCAGTATTTT
.,TRBV20-1,few,TRBJ1-6,CSARVGVGAPASSPLHF,TGCAGTGCTAGAGTAGGGGTTGGTGCCCCTGCTAGTTCACCCCTCCACTTT
.,TRBV12-3/TRBV12-4,few,TRBJ1-6,CASSRRGANSPLHF,TGTGCCAGCAGCCGCAGGGGCGCTAATTCACCCCTCCACTTT
TRBD2,TRBV11-2,.,TRBJ2-1,CASSLVTAASGRDNEQFF,TGTGCCAGCAGCTTAGTGACGGCGGCTAGCGGGAGGGACAATGAGCAGTTCTTC
.,TRBV10-1,.,TRBJ2-7,CASSESFGDEQYF,TGCGCCAGCAGTGAGTCTTTCGGTGACGAGCAGTACTTC
.,TRBV12-3/TRBV12-4,few,TRBJ1-5,CASSIQGFNQPQHF,TGTGCCAGCAGTATACAGGGATTCAATCAGCCCCAGCATTTT
.,TRBV4-3,few,TRBJ1-2,CASSQVQGFYGYTF,TGCGCCAGCAGCCAAGTGCAGGGCTTTTATGGCTACACCTTC
.,TRBV4-3,many,TRBJ2-7,CASSQGSSMGEQYF,TGCGCCAGCAGCCAAGGTTCTAGCATGGGGGAGCAGTACTTC
.,TRBV27,.,TRBJ2-5,CASSFRGPQTQYF,TGTGCCAGCAGTTTCCGGGGTCCGCAGACCCAGTACTTC
TRBD1,TRBV20-1,many,TRBJ1-5,CSAKQGAAYQPQHF,TGCAGTGCCAAACAGGGGGCGGCGTATCAGCCCCAGCATTTT
TRBD2,TRBV9,few,TRBJ2-2,CASSVATPGTSGRARPGELFF,TGTGCCAGCAGCGTAGCTACCCCTGGGACTAGCGGGAGGGCGAGACCCGGGGAGCTGTTTTTT
TRBD2,TRBV6-5,few,TRBJ2-7,CASSYRTSHYEQYF,TGTGCCAGCAGTTACCGGACTAGCCATTACGAGCAGTACTTC
TRBD1,TRBV27,.,TRBJ2-1,CASSGDRGGNEQFF,TGTGCCAGCAGCGGGGACAGGGGGGGCAATGAGCAGTTCTTC
.,TRBV10-2,.,TRBJ2-5,CARGWTQYF,TGCGCCCGCGGGTGGACCCAGTACTTC
.,TRBV21-1,many,TRBJ2-7,CASSKLSGTTYEQYF,TGTGCCAGCAGCAAACTCTCCGGGACAACCTACGAGCAGTACTTC
TRBD1,TRBV15,many,TRBJ2-5,CATSKTGGLETQYF,TGTGCCACCAGCAAAACAGGGGGGTTAGAGACCCAGTACTTC
.,TRBV6-2/TRBV6-3,few,TRBJ1-1,CASSYSPVNTEAFF,TGTGCCAGCAGTTACTCGCCGGTGAACACTGAAGCTTTCTTT
TRBD2,TRBV5-1,few,TRBJ2-7,CASSLTSVNEQYF,TGCGCCAGCAGCTTGACTAGCGTCAACGAGCAGTACTTC
TRBD1,TRBV2,many,TRBJ1-1,CASSKGDRETEAFF,TGTGCCAGTTCTAAAGGAGACAGGGAAACTGAAGCTTTCTTT
.,TRBV29-1,many,TRBJ2-4,CSVEKGRENIQYF,TGCAGCGTTGAAAAGGGGCGGGAAAACATTCAGTACTTC
.,TRBV4-2,.,TRBJ1-5,CASSPVGAGNQPQHF,TGTGCCAGCAGCCCCGTGGGAGCGGGAAATCAGCCCCAGCATTTT
.,TRBV10-3,many,TRBJ2-3,CAISESGTWGDTQYF,TGTGCCATCAGTGAATCCGGGACTTGGGGAGATACGCAGTATTTT
.,TRBV12-3/TRBV12-4,many,TRBJ2-1,CASSRAGTFGNEQFF,TGTGCCAGCAGCCGAGCCGGGACCTTCGGCAATGAGCAGTTCTTC